Listed below are T cell receptor beta chains from one sample, sequenced in a study of T cell responses to AZD1222 COVID-19 vaccine. Some clones are missing from TCRdb's copy, which holds only in-frame ones; the method was immunoSEQ multiplex PCR. The table records about 140,000 clones, approximately 85% of them present only once. The input for sequencing was peripheral blood, taken on day 0 of AZD1222 vaccination. These receptors were obtained from an adult in good health. Both conserved end residues are part of each CDR3. The D gene is left open where the match is weak. Clone size appears in some rows only: once, few, many, or a class for an expanded clone.

size	D	V	J	CDR3	DNA
-	TRBD1	TRBV15	TRBJ1-3	CATSRFGGQGISGNTIYF	TGTGCCACCAGCAGGTTTGGGGGACAGGGGATCTCTGGAAACACCATATATTTT
once	-	TRBV5-1	TRBJ1-4	CASRAPGQRYEKLFF	TGCGCCAGCAGAGCCCCGGGGCAGCGGTATGAAAAACTGTTTTTT
-	-	TRBV21-1	TRBJ1-5	CASSPPGQGHQPQHF	TGTGCCAGCAGCCCTCCGGGACAGGGTCATCAGCCCCAGCATTTT
few	-	TRBV2	TRBJ1-4	CASNIQGVGEKLFF	TGTGCCAGCAACATTCAGGGCGTCGGTGAAAAACTGTTTTTT
-	-	TRBV6-2/TRBV6-3	TRBJ1-5	CASSYGGSNNQPQHF	TGTGCCAGCAGTTATGGGGGATCGAACAATCAGCCCCAGCATTTT
-	-	TRBV10-3	TRBJ2-1	CAISGDVYNEQFF	TGTGCCATCAGCGGGGACGTATACAATGAGCAGTTCTTC
-	-	TRBV2	TRBJ1-6	CASLRGPRESPLHF	TGTGCCAGCCTGAGGGGACCACGGGAGTCACCCCTCCACTTT
-	-	TRBV19	TRBJ2-7	CASSIDLASSYEQYF	TGTGCCAGTAGTATAGATCTGGCATCTTCCTACGAGCAGTACTTC
-	-	TRBV7-2	TRBJ2-3	CASSPEGGSTDTQYF	TGTGCCAGCAGCCCTGAAGGGGGGAGCACAGATACGCAGTATTTT
-	-	TRBV10-3	TRBJ1-3	CAISESETGFGNTIYF	TGTGCCATCAGTGAGTCGGAAACAGGGTTTGGAAACACCATATATTTT
-	-	TRBV6-5	TRBJ1-2	CASSYSRAVGDGYTF	TGTGCCAGCAGTTACTCTAGAGCTGTGGGTGACGGCTACACCTTC
-	-	TRBV7-6	TRBJ2-1	CASSLLYGREQFF	TGTGCCAGCAGCTTACTTTATGGCCGTGAGCAGTTCTTC
-	TRBD1	TRBV28	TRBJ1-6	CASRPPGQVSSGNSPLHF	TGTGCCAGCAGGCCACCGGGACAGGTCTCGTCGGGTAATTCACCCCTCCACTTT
-	-	TRBV12-5	TRBJ2-3	CASGPGLRTDTQYF	TGTGCTAGTGGTCCGGGACTCCGCACAGATACGCAGTATTTT
-	TRBD2	TRBV10-1	TRBJ2-1	CASSESWGSGRGNEQFF	TGCGCCAGCAGTGAGTCGTGGGGAAGCGGGAGGGGCAATGAGCAGTTCTTC
-	-	TRBV19	TRBJ1-1	CASSMRPNTEAFF	TGTGCCAGTAGTATGAGACCGAACACTGAAGCTTTCTTT
-	TRBD2	TRBV27	TRBJ2-1	CASSLRGGEQFF	TGTGCCAGCAGTCTCCGGGGGGGTGAGCAGTTCTTC
-	-	TRBV18	TRBJ1-1	CASSPGRTEAFF	TGTGCCAGCTCACCGGGCAGGACCGAAGCTTTCTTT
-	TRBD1	TRBV7-2	TRBJ2-3	CASSRQGTDTQYF	TGTGCCAGCAGCCGACAGGGGACAGATACGCAGTATTTT
-	-	TRBV5-1	TRBJ1-1	CASSSQGLSATEAFF	TGCGCCAGCAGCTCACAGGGTTTGAGTGCGACTGAAGCTTTCTTT
-	-	TRBV5-4	TRBJ2-5	CASSSLVQETQYF	TGTGCCAGCAGCTCACTAGTTCAAGAGACCCAGTACTTC
-	-	TRBV5-1	TRBJ2-5	CASSLSPEETQYF	TGCGCCAGCAGCTTGTCTCCCGAAGAGACCCAGTACTTC
-	TRBD2	TRBV7-2	TRBJ2-5	CASSFQRGQETQYF	TGTGCCAGCAGCTTTCAGCGGGGCCAAGAGACCCAGTACTTC
-	-	TRBV29-1	TRBJ1-1	CSAQNTEAFF	TGCAGCGCCCAGAACACTGAAGCTTTCTTT
-	-	TRBV5-1	TRBJ1-6	CASSLGGGSSYNSPLHF	TGCGCCAGCAGCTTGGGAGGCGGAAGCTCCTATAATTCACCCCTCCACTTT
-	-	TRBV27	TRBJ2-1	CASSPRALSSYNEQFF	TGTGCCAGCAGTCCAAGGGCTTTGAGCTCCTACAATGAGCAGTTCTTC
-	-	TRBV6-5	TRBJ1-2	CASSLGHSANYGYTF	TGTGCCAGCAGTCTGGGACATTCGGCTAACTATGGCTACACCTTC
-	TRBD1	TRBV18	TRBJ1-6	CASSPNGQAKSPLHF	TGTGCCAGCTCACCGAACGGACAGGCTAAATCACCCCTCCACTTT
-	-	TRBV2	TRBJ2-5	CASSAGRETQYF	TGTGCCAGCAGTGCAGGGCGAGAGACCCAGTACTTC
-	-	TRBV29-1	TRBJ1-1	CSVEAGLTDEAFF	TGCAGCGTTGAAGCGGGCCTAACCGATGAAGCTTTCTTT
-	-	TRBV30	TRBJ1-1	CAWKDFMNTEAFF	TGTGCCTGGAAAGACTTCATGAACACTGAAGCTTTCTTT
once	TRBD1	TRBV6-5	TRBJ2-4	CASSYSNRGVDIQYF	TGTGCCAGCAGTTACTCGAACAGGGGAGTAGACATTCAGTACTTC
-	TRBD1	TRBV5-1	TRBJ1-1	CASSSWTGMNTEAFF	TGCGCCAGCAGCTCGTGGACAGGGATGAACACTGAAGCTTTCTTT
-	TRBD2	TRBV29-1	TRBJ2-6	CSVFREAGANVLTF	TGCAGCGTTTTCCGGGAGGCTGGGGCCAACGTCCTGACTTTC
-	TRBD1	TRBV6-5	TRBJ1-5	CASRPGGLEPQHF	TGTGCCAGCAGGCCAGGGGGCTTGGAGCCCCAGCATTTT